A selection of T cell receptor beta chains follows, all from one sample in a study of cytomegalovirus exposure and HLA in healthy donors. Produced via immunoSEQ multiplex PCR; TCRdb's table is partial and in-frame only. The sample has about 74,000 clones, 94% seen once; the top ten hold roughly 1.4%. The sample comprised PBMCs. The receptors originated from a man aged 18-30 years in good health and CMV-seropositive. The CDR3 runs from the conserved cysteine through the conserved F or W. The D gene is left open where the match is weak. Size tells how often a clone was seen (once, few, many) or the class of an expanded clone, and some rows leave it out.

clone size	V gene	D gene	J gene	CDR3 DNA	CDR3 protein
-	TRBV28	TRBD1	TRBJ1-2	TGTGCCAGCAGTTTCCCCCGGGACAGGGCTACCTTTAACTATGGCTACACCTTC	CASSFPRDRATFNYGYTF
-	TRBV18	-	TRBJ2-7	TGTGCCAGCTCACCAGACATTCCCTACGAGCAGTACTTC	CASSPDIPYEQYF
-	TRBV4-1	TRBD2	TRBJ2-3	TGCGCCAGCAGCCTTTGGACTAGCGGAGATACGCAGTATTTT	CASSLWTSGDTQYF
-	TRBV6-1	-	TRBJ1-5	TGTGCCAGCAGTGTTACATTCCTTAGCAATCAGCCCCAGCATTTT	CASSVTFLSNQPQHF
-	TRBV4-1	TRBD1	TRBJ1-3	TGCGCCAGCAGCCACAGTAGGGACAGGGCCTCTGGAAACACCATATATTTT	CASSHSRDRASGNTIYF
-	TRBV28	-	TRBJ2-2	TGTGCCAGCAAAGGGGCAAGGAGCACCGGGGAGCTGTTTTTT	CASKGARSTGELFF
-	TRBV10-1	TRBD2	TRBJ2-3	TGCGCCAGCAGCGGACTAGCAGGCGGGTATACGCAGTATTTT	CASSGLAGGYTQYF
-	TRBV28	-	TRBJ1-5	TGTGCCAGCTGGGGGGGGGCTAGGCAGCCCCAGCATTTT	CASWGGARQPQHF
once	TRBV4-2	-	TRBJ2-3	TGTGCCAGCAGCCAACCGTTGGATACGCAGTATTTT	CASSQPLDTQYF
-	TRBV12-5	TRBD2	TRBJ2-2	TGTGCTAGTGGTTTGCCCAAGCGGGGGAAGATTCATGGGGAGCTGTTTTTT	CASGLPKRGKIHGELFF
few	TRBV6-6	-	TRBJ2-1	TGTGCCAGTGACAGCCGCAACAATGAGCAGTTCTTC	CASDSRNNEQFF
-	TRBV5-6	TRBD1	TRBJ1-2	TGTGCCAGCAGCCCAAGACAGGGGCCTGCTGGTGTCTACACCTTC	CASSPRQGPAGVYTF
-	TRBV19	-	TRBJ1-1	TGTGCCAGTAGTATGAGTTCGGGTAACACTGAAGCTTTCTTT	CASSMSSGNTEAFF
-	TRBV7-9	-	TRBJ1-2	TGTGCCAGCAGCTTGCGGGATAACTATGGCTACACCTTC	CASSLRDNYGYTF
-	TRBV15	-	TRBJ2-7	TGTGCCACCAGCAGAGAGTTGGATGGCGGGTTCGAGCAGTACTTC	CATSRELDGGFEQYF
-	TRBV9	-	TRBJ1-2	TGTGCCAGCAGCGTAGGTTTCAGTAACTATGGCTACACCTTC	CASSVGFSNYGYTF
-	TRBV7-9	TRBD1	TRBJ2-3	TGTGCCAGCAGCTCCGGACAGGGTGAAGATACGCAGTATTTT	CASSSGQGEDTQYF
-	TRBV15	TRBD2	TRBJ2-7	TGTGCCACCAGCCTAGCGGGATCCTACGAGCAGTACTTC	CATSLAGSYEQYF
-	TRBV7-9	-	TRBJ2-7	TGTGCCAGCAGCTTAACGGCCTACGAGCAGTACTTC	CASSLTAYEQYF
-	TRBV28	TRBD1	TRBJ2-7	TGTGCCAGCAGCGAGGACAGGGGGGGCTACGAGCAGTACTTC	CASSEDRGGYEQYF
-	TRBV7-9	TRBD2	TRBJ2-1	TGTGCCAGCAGCCCTCGTCTAGCGGCGGCGGACAATGAGCAGTTCTTC	CASSPRLAAADNEQFF
-	TRBV4-1	TRBD2	TRBJ2-5	TGCGCCAGCAGCCAAGATAGCGGGAGATTAAGCATGGAGACCCAGTACTTC	CASSQDSGRLSMETQYF
-	TRBV14	TRBD1	TRBJ2-7	TGTGCCAGCAGCCCCCGGGACAGCTCCTACGAGCAGTACTTC	CASSPRDSSYEQYF
-	TRBV6-6	TRBD1	TRBJ1-2	TGTGCCAGCAGTACGACAGGGAACTATGGCTACACCTTC	CASSTTGNYGYTF
-	TRBV28	-	TRBJ2-1	TGTGCCAGCAGCCCGAGGCGGGGAGCGGTCAATGAGCAGTTCTTC	CASSPRRGAVNEQFF
-	TRBV6-5	-	TRBJ1-2	TGTGCCAGCAGTGAACACCGCAGCTACACCTTC	CASSEHRSYTF
-	TRBV21-1	-	TRBJ2-5	TGTGCCAGCAGCTCCTCTAGCGGGAAAGAGACCCAGTACTTC	CASSSSSGKETQYF
-	TRBV10-3	TRBD2	TRBJ2-5	TGTGCCATCAGTGTAGCCTTAGCGGGTGAGACCCAGTACTTC	CAISVALAGETQYF
-	TRBV6-5	TRBD1	TRBJ2-3	TGTGCCAGCAGGGCAGGGGGCCGAGGTACGCAGTATTTT	CASRAGGRGTQYF
-	TRBV5-1	TRBD2	TRBJ2-3	TGCGCCAGCAGCCCAACGAGACTAGCTCTAACGCAGTATTTT	CASSPTRLALTQYF
-	TRBV28	-	TRBJ2-3	TGTGCCAGCATTCCCACATCCGTTAGCACAGATACGCAGTATTTT	CASIPTSVSTDTQYF
-	TRBV11-2	-	TRBJ2-5	TGTGCCAGCAGCTCCTGGGGGGTCTCCCAAGAGACCCAGTACTTC	CASSSWGVSQETQYF
-	TRBV11-2	-	TRBJ2-5	TGTGCCAGCAGTTCAACCAGGGGCCGCTACCAAGAGACCCAGTACTTC	CASSSTRGRYQETQYF
few	TRBV30	TRBD2	TRBJ2-1	TGTGCCTGGAGTGTGCGGGAGCACAATGAGCAGTTCTTC	CAWSVREHNEQFF
-	TRBV2	TRBD2	TRBJ2-5	TGTGCCAGCAGTGGACTAGCGGGAGTTGGAGAGACCCAGTACTTC	CASSGLAGVGETQYF
-	TRBV7-8	TRBD1	TRBJ1-1	TGTGCCAGCAGCTTTCCCGGGGACGCCAGGGGACAGAGGAACACTGAAGCTTTCTTT	CASSFPGDARGQRNTEAFF
-	TRBV29-1	-	TRBJ2-2	TGCAGCGTAAGGGACATTTCCGGGACCGGGGAGCTGTTTTTT	CSVRDISGTGELFF
-	TRBV5-6	TRBD2	TRBJ2-5	TGTGCCAGCAGCTTGAGCGGGACGGAGACCCAGTACTTC	CASSLSGTETQYF
-	TRBV7-8	-	TRBJ2-5	TGTGCCAGCAGCATAGGGGGGGGGATCCAAGAGACCCAGTACTTC	CASSIGGGIQETQYF
-	TRBV7-2	-	TRBJ2-3	TGTGCCAGCAGCCTTTACACAGATACGCAGTATTTT	CASSLYTDTQYF
-	TRBV5-6	TRBD1	TRBJ2-7	TGTGCCAGCAGCTTGGAGACAGGGGACGAGCAGTACTTC	CASSLETGDEQYF
-	TRBV4-2	-	TRBJ2-5	TGTGCCAGCAGCCAAAGCCCCCATGTGGGCCCGAATACCCTGGGCGAGACCCAGTACTTC	CASSQSPHVGPNTLGETQYF